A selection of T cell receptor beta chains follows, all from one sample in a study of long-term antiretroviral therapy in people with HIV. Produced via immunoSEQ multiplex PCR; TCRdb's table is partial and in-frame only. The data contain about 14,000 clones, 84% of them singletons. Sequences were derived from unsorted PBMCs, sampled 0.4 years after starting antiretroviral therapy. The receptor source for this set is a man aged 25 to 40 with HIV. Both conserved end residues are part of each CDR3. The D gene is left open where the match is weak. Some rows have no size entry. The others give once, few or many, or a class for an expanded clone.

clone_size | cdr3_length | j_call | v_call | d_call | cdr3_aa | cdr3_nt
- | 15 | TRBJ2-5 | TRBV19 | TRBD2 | CASRQWLAGGETQYF | TGTGCCAGTAGGCAGTGGCTAGCGGGAGGAGAGACCCAGTACTTC
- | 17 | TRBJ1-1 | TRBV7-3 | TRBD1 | CASSSLSRTGTNTEAFF | TGTGCCAGCAGCTCCCTTAGTCGGACAGGGACTAACACTGAAGCTTTCTTT
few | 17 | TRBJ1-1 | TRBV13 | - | CASSLEDRTHWYTEAFF | TGTGCCAGCAGCTTAGAAGACAGGACACACTGGTATACTGAAGCTTTCTTT
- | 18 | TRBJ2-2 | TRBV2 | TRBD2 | CASRVPGLAAANTGELFF | TGTGCCAGCAGAGTACCGGGACTAGCGGCCGCGAACACCGGGGAGCTGTTTTTT
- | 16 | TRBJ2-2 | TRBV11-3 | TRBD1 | CASSSRQGGQNGELFF | TGTGCCAGCAGCTCTAGACAGGGGGGACAGAACGGGGAGCTGTTTTTT
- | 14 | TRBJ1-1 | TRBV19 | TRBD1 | CASSTGTGDTEAFF | TGTGCCAGTAGTACCGGGACAGGGGACACTGAAGCTTTCTTT
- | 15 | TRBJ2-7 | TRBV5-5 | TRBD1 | CASSLGGVRGYEQYF | TGTGCCAGCAGCTTGGGAGGGGTCAGGGGGTACGAGCAGTACTTC
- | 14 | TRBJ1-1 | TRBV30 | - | CAWSKEHTNTEAFF | TGTGCCTGGAGTAAAGAACACACGAACACTGAAGCTTTCTTT
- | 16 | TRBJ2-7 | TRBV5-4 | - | CASSPRSQGSGYEQYF | TGTGCCAGCAGCCCTCGTAGTCAGGGTAGTGGCTACGAGCAGTACTTC
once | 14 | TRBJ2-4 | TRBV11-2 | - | CASSLRRQLNIQYF | TGTGCCAGCAGCTTAAGGAGACAGTTAAACATTCAGTACTTC
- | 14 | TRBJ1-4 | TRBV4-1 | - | CASSQTAQQEKLFF | TGCGCCAGCAGCCAGACAGCTCAGCAGGAAAAACTGTTTTTT
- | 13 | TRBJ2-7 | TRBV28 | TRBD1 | CASSTGEPYEQYF | TGTGCCAGCAGCACAGGGGAACCCTACGAGCAGTACTTC
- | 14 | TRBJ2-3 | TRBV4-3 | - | CASSLSNVGDTQYF | TGCGCCAGCAGCCTCTCAAATGTCGGGGATACGCAGTATTTT
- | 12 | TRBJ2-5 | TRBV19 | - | CASSRGVETQYF | TGTGCCAGTAGTAGGGGGGTAGAGACCCAGTACTTC
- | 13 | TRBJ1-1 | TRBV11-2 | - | CASSLAPSREAFF | TGTGCCAGCAGCTTAGCTCCTTCCAGAGAAGCTTTCTTT
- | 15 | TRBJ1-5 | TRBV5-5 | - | CASSLYQYSNQPQHF | TGTGCCAGCAGCTTGTACCAGTATAGCAATCAGCCCCAGCATTTT
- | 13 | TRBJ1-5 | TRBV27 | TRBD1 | CASTNRGNQPQHF | TGTGCCTCCACGAACAGGGGTAATCAGCCCCAGCATTTT
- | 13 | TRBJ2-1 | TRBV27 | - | CASSPTAYNEQFF | TGTGCCAGCAGTCCCACAGCGTACAATGAGCAGTTCTTC
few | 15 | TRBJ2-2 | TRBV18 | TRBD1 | CASSPRTGGTGELFF | TGTGCCAGCTCACCGCGGACAGGGGGCACCGGGGAGCTGTTTTTT
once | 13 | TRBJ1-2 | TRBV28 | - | CASSWKGWRGYTF | TGTGCCAGCAGTTGGAAAGGGTGGCGGGGCTACACCTTC
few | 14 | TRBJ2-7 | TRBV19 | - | CASSISSIAYEQYF | TGTGCCAGTAGTATATCCTCGATAGCCTACGAGCAGTACTTC
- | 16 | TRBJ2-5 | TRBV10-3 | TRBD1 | CAIASLGTGIQETQYF | TGTGCCATCGCAAGCCTGGGGACAGGTATTCAAGAGACCCAGTACTTC
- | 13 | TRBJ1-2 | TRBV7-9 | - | CASSLEQGYGYTF | TGTGCCAGCAGCTTAGAACAGGGCTATGGCTACACCTTC
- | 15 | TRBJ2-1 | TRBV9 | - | CASSVEGAIENEQFF | TGTGCCAGCAGCGTGGAGGGTGCTATAGAGAATGAGCAGTTCTTC
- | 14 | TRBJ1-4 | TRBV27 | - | CASSLSGLNEKLFF | TGTGCCAGCAGTTTGTCTGGGTTAAATGAAAAACTGTTTTTT
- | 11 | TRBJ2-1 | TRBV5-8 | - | CASSPLNEQFF | TGTGCCAGCAGCCCCCTAAATGAGCAGTTCTTC
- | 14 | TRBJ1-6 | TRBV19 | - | CASSMDGLNSPLHF | TGTGCCAGTAGTATGGACGGTTTGAATTCACCCCTCCACTTT